These T cell receptor beta chains were read from a single sample in a study of cytomegalovirus exposure and HLA in healthy donors. The table came from immunoSEQ multiplex PCR; TCRdb's copy has only in-frame clones and leaves some out. The sample gives around 120,000 clones, 65% to 85% of which show up once; about 16% is in the top ten. Specimen: PBMCs. The receptors stem from a man aged 50 to 59 in good health and CMV-seropositive. Both conserved end residues are trimmed from each CDR3. The order of the fields is CDR3 protein, clone size, J gene, V gene. Rows give clone size only sometimes, using once, few, many, or a class for an expanded clone.

ASSSVGGTGRAKNIQY	NA	TRBJ2-4	TRBV11-3
ASSIQQGGTQY	NA	TRBJ2-3	TRBV19
ASRRALNEKLF	NA	TRBJ1-4	TRBV28
ASSILGSGLDNEQF	NA	TRBJ2-1	TRBV19
ASSFTGQDYFSYEQY	NA	TRBJ2-7	TRBV5-8
ASSRTVDQPQH	few	TRBJ1-5	TRBV6-1
ASSPSGGATDTQY	NA	TRBJ2-3	TRBV18
AISELVGGNEQY	NA	TRBJ2-7	TRBV10-3
ASSLDQRDGY	few	TRBJ2-7	TRBV11-2
ASRKSGQGLEQY	NA	TRBJ2-7	TRBV28
ASIGGNSPLH	NA	TRBJ1-6	TRBV6-6
ATSSGLAGGSLPNEQF	NA	TRBJ2-1	TRBV15
ASGDTSYGEQF	few	TRBJ2-1	TRBV10-2
ASRIAGTSGNQPQH	NA	TRBJ1-5	TRBV28
ASKDRAGVRDTQY	NA	TRBJ2-3	TRBV19
SVEVRGPGELF	once	TRBJ2-2	TRBV29-1
ASSPLGALLFVYNEQF	NA	TRBJ2-1	TRBV11-2
ASSPTGQGTHEQY	NA	TRBJ2-7	TRBV27
ASSLGAVTQETQY	NA	TRBJ2-5	TRBV5-1
ASSRRQGWGETQY	NA	TRBJ2-5	TRBV5-1
AISETGASYNEQF	NA	TRBJ2-1	TRBV10-3
ASSEVRGPQETQY	NA	TRBJ2-5	TRBV2
AINPETGGKQY	few	TRBJ2-7	TRBV10-3
ASSPPGQSYGYT	NA	TRBJ1-2	TRBV6-5
ASSSGLAGNTGELF	NA	TRBJ2-2	TRBV11-2
ASTILGQGEFYGYT	NA	TRBJ1-2	TRBV19
ASSPLNGRQY	once	TRBJ2-5	TRBV6-5
ASSSPGQVGETQY	NA	TRBJ2-5	TRBV5-4
ASRLSSQETQY	NA	TRBJ2-5	TRBV7-8
ASSTGESSYEQY	NA	TRBJ2-7	TRBV5-1
ASSQGGVNGYT	NA	TRBJ1-2	TRBV4-1
ASSLSGQINSYNEQF	NA	TRBJ2-1	TRBV27
ASSLSGRGRGTNEKLF	NA	TRBJ1-4	TRBV7-9
ASSRPGGGSDAEAF	NA	TRBJ1-1	TRBV7-9
ASSTPGVGAEAF	NA	TRBJ1-1	TRBV13
ASSLEYRNQPQH	NA	TRBJ1-5	TRBV11-2
ASSLAGGGETQY	NA	TRBJ2-5	TRBV7-7
ATSRAGTGGIETQY	few	TRBJ2-5	TRBV15
ASSLASGSVNEQF	NA	TRBJ2-1	TRBV5-1
ASSLGADSSYEQY	NA	TRBJ2-7	TRBV7-9
ASSQDPSNAETQY	few	TRBJ2-5	TRBV4-2
ASSKQGASYNEQF	NA	TRBJ2-1	TRBV14
SVVSIAGYYYNEQF	few	TRBJ2-1	TRBV29-1
ASLSGGATDTQY	NA	TRBJ2-3	TRBV19
ASSRGLAVQETQY	NA	TRBJ2-5	TRBV4-3
ASSGQVNEQF	NA	TRBJ2-1	TRBV9